The present TCR beta chain was sequenced within a study of Graves' ophthalmopathy and Graves' hyperthyroidism (dated by TCRdb to the late 2010s). About the study as a whole: Peripheral blood was collected at initial diagnosis, prior to any treatment. The study used signatures of the TCR beta repertoire to tell Graves' ophthalmopathy apart from Graves' hyperthyroidism and to predict which patients would progress to ophthalmopathy. In total, over 130 blood samples were TCR-sequenced: approximately 40 ophthalmopathy, 75 hyperthyroidism and approximately 17 hyperthyroidism-to-ophthalmopathy patients. To explore V-J signatures distinguishing ophthalmopathy from hyperthyroidism, a discovery set of 100 patients (about 41 ophthalmopathy, some 57 stable hyperthyroidism) was enrolled. For independent validation, a separate cohort was made up of 18 hyperthyroidism patients plus 17 patients who later progressed from hyperthyroidism to ophthalmopathy. T-cell repertoires of thyroid tissue and blood were compared in 5 or 6 hyperthyroidism patients. Following sampling, methimazole starting at 30 mg daily was administered to hyperthyroidism patients, and high-dose intravenous methylprednisolone was administered to ophthalmopathy patients.

For repertoire sequencing, the TCR beta CDR3 regions were amplified from RNA transcripts. A first-round RT-PCR used HTBI primers with the Qiagen OneStep RT-PCR kit, followed by a second-round multiplex PCR, size selection and purification. Sequencing of the libraries was carried out on an Illumina HiSeq2000 in paired-end mode with 100 bp reads. The authors processed their data as follows. SOAPnuke was used to process the reads, removing any read that contained adapters or uncalled bases, had a mean Phred below 15, or lacked an exact match to the constant primer or identifier. High-quality paired reads were merged with COPE v1.2.5. Each unique nucleotide sequence was treated as a clonotype, and MiTCR v1.1 was used to align the clonotypes to the IMGT TRB V, D and J references. Only V-J combinations with frequency above 0.0001 were analysed, covering approximately 99% of repertoires. For each V-J combination, a TCR clonal expansion and chaos score was defined as F50 clonal expansion divided by the chaos observed in the TCRdist matrix. Welch's t-statistics and random forest were used to narrow the features down to 13 V-J combinations, which were then fed into a naive Bayes classifier. The similarity between thyroid and blood repertoires was quantified using the Morisita-Horn index. TCRdb reanalyzed the raw reads on its own, using fastp at Q25 for trimming and MiXCR for clone calling, and kept in-frame beta chains. A single entry per CDR3 protein holds the most common genes and DNA from its merged rows. The V and J calls and clone size come from TCRdb's table, not from the authors' own analysis. For this sample the table gives almost 750,000 distinct CDR3 sequences, of which approximately 40% were detected only once. 44% of the sample lies in the top ten.

Beyond this particular receptor, the publication reports: In validation, the model predicted ophthalmopathy progression with about 71% sensitivity and roughly 72% specificity; roughly 11 predicted patients were CT-confirmed with GO in a median of 6.5 months. Most expanded thyroid clonotypes with a frequency above 0.001 also appeared in blood, which suggests that blood repertoires may reflect the immune response in the thyroid. Ophthalmopathy was separated from stable hyperthyroidism by the 13-signature model with about 85% sensitivity and around 81% specificity in cross-validation and with 80%/75% in the test set. Sample size was not predetermined statistically, and investigators were not blinded to group allocation.

Comment on this clonotype: Its antigen specificity is not known. Per-base qualities were not stored, and no clone one base away is much larger.

CDR1 and CDR2, looked up from the germline V gene (reference sequence), are SEHNR and FQNEAQ. The CDR3, from cysteine to phenylalanine, totals 13 residues. Only the CDR3 part of the read is kept: 39 bases, read in frame from the first base. Trimming costs V 2 bases and J 13 bases, and their ends lie 12 bases apart. The ophthalmopathy patients had moderately to severely active disease, with a Clinical Activity Score of 3 or higher, a NOSPECS grade of 4 or higher, and a disease duration of less than 3 months. Anyone with other autoimmune diseases, uncontrolled infections, pregnancy or lactation was excluded from the study. Diagnosis was based on clinical symptoms, serum thyroxine, TRAb, thyroid ultrasound and orbital computed tomography. Ficoll-Paque density gradient centrifugation was used to isolate PBMCs from around 10 ml of fresh peripheral blood. Total RNA was extracted using Trizol reagent, and RNA quality was checked on an Agilent 2100 Bioanalyzer.

The clonotype was recovered from an adult man with Graves' ophthalmopathy. Material: peripheral blood. The V and J genes are TRBV7-9 and TRBJ1-6; no D gene call is confident. The CDR3 reads as follows: CASSLIGLEPLHF. The nucleotide sequence reads as follows: TGTGCCAGCAGCTTAATAGGTTTAGAGCCCCTCCACTTT.